This T cell receptor (beta chain) was retrieved from a study of T cell repertoires in cytomegalovirus infection. As for the study in general: Public signatures in TCR beta pointed to CMV infection and matching HLA type.

V lost 4 bases and J 4 bases, leaving 13 bases between the germline ends. Germline CDR1 MGHRA, CDR2 YSYEKL. There are 14 residues in the CDR3. TCRdb used MiXCR to reprocess the reads, holding one entry per CDR3 protein. The sample holds 200,000 to 300,000 distinct CDR3 sequences, roughly 13% seen once. This clonotype has ten or more counts. The sample was PBMCs. This TCR was recovered from a human donor in good health (CMV status not recorded). Some clones in this sample may be carry-over from other donors' samples. The chain couples TRBV4-1 to TRBJ1-1; D gene uncertain. CDR3 nucleotides: TGCGCCAGCAGCCTATGGATGGAGTCCACTGAAGCTTTCTTT. This sequence encodes CASSLWMESTEAFF.